This entry concerns a single TCR beta chain. This clonotype was counted between two and nine times. The antigen this receptor binds is unknown. Base qualities are not at hand, and no much larger clone is one base apart. For repertoire sequencing, the TCR beta CDR3 regions were amplified from RNA transcripts. A first-round RT-PCR used HTBI primers with the Qiagen OneStep RT-PCR kit, followed by a second-round multiplex PCR, size selection and purification. The libraries underwent paired-end sequencing with 100 bp reads on an Illumina HiSeq2000. The original methods were these. SOAPnuke was used for read processing, and reads with adapters, uncalled bases, a mean Phred below 15, or no exact constant-primer or identifier match were discarded. COPE v1.2.5 was used to merge high-quality paired reads. Unique nucleotide sequences were defined as clonotypes and aligned to IMGT TRB V, D and J references using MiTCR v1.1. The analysis was limited to V-J combinations with a frequency above 0.0001, which together covered approximately 99% of repertoires. A TCR clonal expansion and chaos score per V-J combination was defined as the ratio of F50 clonal expansion to chaos observed in the TCRdist matrix. Welch's t-statistics and random forest were used to reduce features to about a dozen V-J combinations, which were fed into a naive Bayes classifier. The Morisita-Horn index was used to measure how similar the thyroid and blood repertoires were. TCRdb reanalyzed the raw reads on its own, using fastp at Q25 for trimming and MiXCR for clone calling, and kept in-frame beta chains. Every entry covers one CDR3 protein and lists the most common genes and DNA from its rows. The V and J calls were determined by TCRdb, not by the authors. Present in this sample are about 600,000 distinct CDR3 sequences, about 40% of which were seen just once. About 4% of the sample is taken by the ten largest.

The germline V gene provides CDR1 SQVTM and CDR2 ANQGSEA. The CDR3 measures 14 amino acids from cysteine to phenylalanine. Only the CDR3 DNA is retained, 42 bases long and in frame from the first base. Trimming leaves V shorter by 1 base and J shorter by 4 bases, with the junction holding 3 bases beyond the gene matches. Patients with hyperthyroidism were aged 18 to 65 years, had been newly diagnosed, and had a disease duration of less than 2 months. Anyone with other autoimmune diseases, uncontrolled infections, pregnancy or lactation was excluded from the study. Diagnosis was based on clinical symptoms, serum thyroxine, TRAb, thyroid ultrasound and orbital computed tomography. Total RNA was extracted with Trizol reagent and quality-checked on an Agilent 2100 Bioanalyzer. The data were obtained in a study of Graves' ophthalmopathy and Graves' hyperthyroidism (dated 2018 in TCRdb). Turning to the overall study: A patient counted as having stable hyperthyroidism if there was no progression to ophthalmopathy within 18 months of follow-up. The study used TCR beta repertoire signatures to distinguish Graves' ophthalmopathy from Graves' hyperthyroidism and to predict progression to ophthalmopathy. To explore V-J signatures distinguishing ophthalmopathy from hyperthyroidism, a discovery set of 100 patients (roughly 44 ophthalmopathy, some 55 stable hyperthyroidism) was enrolled. After sampling, hyperthyroidism patients received methimazole starting at 30 mg daily, and ophthalmopathy patients received high-dose intravenous methylprednisolone. In total, 135 blood samples were TCR-sequenced: roughly 45 ophthalmopathy, some 72 hyperthyroidism and approximately 17 hyperthyroidism-to-ophthalmopathy patients. In roughly 6 hyperthyroidism patients, T-cell repertoires of thyroid tissue and blood were compared. The independent validation cohort included 18 to 20 hyperthyroidism patients plus 17 patients who later progressed from hyperthyroidism to ophthalmopathy.

Results and caveats for the whole study, not just this receptor: Most expanded thyroid clonotypes with frequency above 0.001 were also detected in blood, suggesting blood repertoires may reflect the thyroid immune response. In validation, the model predicted ophthalmopathy progression with about 70% sensitivity and approximately 78% specificity; approximately 12 predicted patients were CT-confirmed with GO in a median of approximately six months. In cross-validation, the 13-signature model distinguished ophthalmopathy from stable hyperthyroidism with around 90% sensitivity and around 83% specificity, while in the test set the corresponding values were roughly 80% and 75%. Sample size was not predetermined statistically, and investigators were not blinded to group allocation.

The clonotype originates from an adult man with Graves' hyperthyroidism. Sequenced sample: peripheral blood or thyroid tissue (not recorded which). The sequence links TRBV29-1 to TRBJ1-1; 10 of the junction bases match TRBD1. The nucleotide sequence is TGCAGCGTTGAAGGGACAGGGGGGGGCACTGAAGCTTTCTTT. Its protein product is CSVEGTGGGTEAFF.